This TCR beta chain is from a study of human T cells and chemical hapten exposure. On the study more broadly: DPC 0.01% went on the upper back by patch test, with reading at 6 days.

Time point: pre-sensitization, week 0. Treatment noted: therapeutic diphenylcyclopropenone sensitization with weekly scalp DPC. The study drew its donors from alopecia patients who were 18 to 70 years old and suitable for DPC. On this clonotype itself: Its antigen is as yet unknown. The conserved final phenylalanine or tryptophan is absent from the CDR3, which likely points to a read error.

The ends lost 7 bases at V and 7 bases at J; junction bases unmatched: 8. This CDR3 comprises 14 residues. The V gene's germline CDR1 is MNHEY and CDR2 SVGAGI. TCRdb passed the RACE reads through MiXCR, listing each CDR3 protein once. Seen here are fewer than 140,000 distinct CDR3 sequences, about 12% observed once, and the top ten hold 1.6%. Whole-study findings and limits: Expanded TCRs clustered into significantly more large CDR3 similarity groups than controls, the analysis revealed. The donors suffered from alopecia, so their immune response may not match that of healthy people.

This TCR was sampled from a woman aged 45-65 years with alopecia areata. Some clones in this sample may be carry-over from other donors' samples. The chain uses TRBV6-5 and TRBJ2-1; 9 nucleotides match TRBD1. Sequenced material: whole blood, taken in connection with sensitization to the hapten diphenylcyclopropenone (DPC). The CDR3 protein is CASTFDRGRNEQFL. The CDR3 coding sequence is TGTGCCAGCACCTTCGACAGGGGGAGAAATGAGCAGTTCCTC.